This T cell receptor (beta chain) was identified during a study of blood T cell repertoires in COVID-19. About the study: The United States, Italy and Spain supplied acute and convalescent COVID-19 samples. PBMCs, B-cell-depleted T cells, or T cells provided the cDNA or gDNA that made up the material.

Profiling relied on immunoSEQ multiplex PCR, and the TCRdb table lists in-frame clones only, not all of them. In the table there are around 170,000 clones, 84% of which are singletons. There are 16 residues in the CDR3. Trimming took 2 bases from V and 6 from J; bases not matched to a gene: 9. In germline, CDR1 is LGHDT, CDR2 YNNKEL (reference sequence). The sequence was collected from a woman between 45 and 65 years old who had recovered from COVID-19. The chain joins TRBV3-1 (or the pseudogene TRBV3-2) to TRBJ2-2, with TRBD2 matching over 7 bases. Specimen: PBMCs or T cells enriched from blood (not recorded which). CDR3 sequence reads: CASSQMTGGAPGELFF. Written as DNA, the CDR3 is TGTGCCAGCAGCCAAATGACGGGAGGCGCCCCCGGGGAGCTGTTTTTT.